This entry lists 8 T cell receptor beta chains sequenced from one sample in a study of Ad26.COV2.S vaccination and SARS-CoV-2 variants. Treatment indicated: roughly 20 received Ad26.COV2.S at low or high dose, single or two shots; about 5 received placebo; per-sample allocation not given. Sample collection was performed on day 63 after the first vaccine or placebo injection. Measured with immunoSEQ multiplex PCR; TCRdb has only the in-frame clones, and not every one. The sample consists of some 480,000 clones, around nine tenths of them appearing once. The sequenced sample was peripheral blood, obtained in a trial of Ad26.COV2.S vaccine versus placebo. The receptors originated from a person aged 18-65 years who received the Ad26.COV2.S COVID-19 vaccine or a placebo.

This chain joins TRBV4-3 and TRBJ2-7; tentatively, D is TRBD2 (5 bases). V lost 3 bases and J 9 bases, leaving 21 bases between the germline ends. CDR3 length equals 15 residues. From germline, CDR1 is LGHNA and CDR2 YSLEER. The CDR3 region has the DNA TGCGCCAGCAGCCAGGCCCGGACTGTTGCAGGCAGGCAGTACTTC. Protein sequence: CASSQARTVAGRQYF.

The chain couples TRBV15 to TRBJ2-5; D unresolved. The CDR3 consists of 14 residues. Trimming stripped 0 bases from V and 5 bases from J, with 10 bases between. Per the germline V gene, CDR1 is LNHNV and CDR2 is YYDKDF (reference sequence). The CDR3 bases are TGTGCCACCAGCAGAGATCGACGTCGCGAGACCCAGTACTTC. Encoded protein: CATSRDRRRETQYF.

J is TRBJ2-2 and V is TRBV6-2 or TRBV6-3; 10 bases map to TRBD2. Trimming at V came to 2 bases and at J to 4 bases, leaving 7 bases not matched to a gene. The CDR3 length is 17 residues. The germline V gene has CDR1 MNHEY and CDR2 SVGEGT. CDR3 bases: TGTGCCAGCAGTTACCCCGCAGCGGGAGGGCCCACCGGGGAGCTGTTTTTT. Its translation is CASSYPAAGGPTGELFF.

This clone was observed a few times. V and J are TRBV5-6 and TRBJ1-1, with D uncertain. V lost 1 base and J lost 4, with 20 bases in between. From germline, CDR1 is SGHDT and CDR2 YYEEEE. The CDR3 extends over 17 amino acids. CDR3 nucleotides: TGTGCCAGCAGCTTGACGTCCGGACCCCACGATGGCACTGAAGCTTTCTTT. This codes for CASSLTSGPHDGTEAFF.

The count of this clone is one. The chain couples TRBV6-5 to TRBJ2-1, with D perhaps TRBD2 (6 bases). V was shortened by 6 bases and J by 5 bases, with 17 bases between the two germline ends. CDR1 is MNHEY, CDR2 SVGAGI, per germline. This CDR3 region has 15 residues. CDR3 DNA sequence: TGTGCCAGCAGCGTAGCGGAGGCAGCGGACAATGAGCAGTTCTTC. This encodes CASSVAEAADNEQFF.

The chain links TRBV7-9 to TRBJ2-1, with 10 bases identical to TRBD1. Germline V gene sequence: CDR1 SEHNR, CDR2 FQNEAQ (reference sequence). J lost 8 bases, V lost 5 bases, and 9 bases had no gene match. This CDR3 is built from 15 residues. DNA of the CDR3: TGTGCCAGCAGCCAGATCGGACAGGGGGTCGATGAGCAGTTCTTC. Translating it yields CASSQIGQGVDEQFF. The variable domain in full, with the rest retrieved from reference TRBV7-9 and TRBJ2-1, is DTGVSQNPRHKITKRGQNVTFRCDPISEHNRLYWYRQTLGQGPEFLTYFQNEAQLEKSRLLSDRFSAERPKGSFSTLEIQRTEQGDSAMYLCASSQIGQGVDEQFFGPGTRLTVL.

This clone has a handful of counts. V usage is TRBV7-8 and J usage is TRBJ2-7, with D unclear. Trimming cost V 5 bases and J 2 bases, with 16 bases left between them. The CDR3 spans 15 residues. Germline V gene data show CDR1 as SGHVS and CDR2 as FQNEAQ. The CDR3 loop reads CASSAARFGTYEQYF. CDR3 in DNA: TGTGCCAGCAGCGCAGCCAGGTTTGGAACCTACGAGCAGTACTTC.

This chain uses TRBV6-5 with TRBJ2-7; maybe TRBD1 (6 bases). Germline CDR1 MNHEY, CDR2 SVGAGI. The ends were cut back, 7 bases at V and 3 bases at J, with 19 bases in the middle. The length of the CDR3 is 15 residues. The CDR3 nucleotides are TGTGCCAGCAACCTAAATATGCTAGGGGGCTACGAGCAGTACTTC. Its protein product is CASNLNMLGGYEQYF.